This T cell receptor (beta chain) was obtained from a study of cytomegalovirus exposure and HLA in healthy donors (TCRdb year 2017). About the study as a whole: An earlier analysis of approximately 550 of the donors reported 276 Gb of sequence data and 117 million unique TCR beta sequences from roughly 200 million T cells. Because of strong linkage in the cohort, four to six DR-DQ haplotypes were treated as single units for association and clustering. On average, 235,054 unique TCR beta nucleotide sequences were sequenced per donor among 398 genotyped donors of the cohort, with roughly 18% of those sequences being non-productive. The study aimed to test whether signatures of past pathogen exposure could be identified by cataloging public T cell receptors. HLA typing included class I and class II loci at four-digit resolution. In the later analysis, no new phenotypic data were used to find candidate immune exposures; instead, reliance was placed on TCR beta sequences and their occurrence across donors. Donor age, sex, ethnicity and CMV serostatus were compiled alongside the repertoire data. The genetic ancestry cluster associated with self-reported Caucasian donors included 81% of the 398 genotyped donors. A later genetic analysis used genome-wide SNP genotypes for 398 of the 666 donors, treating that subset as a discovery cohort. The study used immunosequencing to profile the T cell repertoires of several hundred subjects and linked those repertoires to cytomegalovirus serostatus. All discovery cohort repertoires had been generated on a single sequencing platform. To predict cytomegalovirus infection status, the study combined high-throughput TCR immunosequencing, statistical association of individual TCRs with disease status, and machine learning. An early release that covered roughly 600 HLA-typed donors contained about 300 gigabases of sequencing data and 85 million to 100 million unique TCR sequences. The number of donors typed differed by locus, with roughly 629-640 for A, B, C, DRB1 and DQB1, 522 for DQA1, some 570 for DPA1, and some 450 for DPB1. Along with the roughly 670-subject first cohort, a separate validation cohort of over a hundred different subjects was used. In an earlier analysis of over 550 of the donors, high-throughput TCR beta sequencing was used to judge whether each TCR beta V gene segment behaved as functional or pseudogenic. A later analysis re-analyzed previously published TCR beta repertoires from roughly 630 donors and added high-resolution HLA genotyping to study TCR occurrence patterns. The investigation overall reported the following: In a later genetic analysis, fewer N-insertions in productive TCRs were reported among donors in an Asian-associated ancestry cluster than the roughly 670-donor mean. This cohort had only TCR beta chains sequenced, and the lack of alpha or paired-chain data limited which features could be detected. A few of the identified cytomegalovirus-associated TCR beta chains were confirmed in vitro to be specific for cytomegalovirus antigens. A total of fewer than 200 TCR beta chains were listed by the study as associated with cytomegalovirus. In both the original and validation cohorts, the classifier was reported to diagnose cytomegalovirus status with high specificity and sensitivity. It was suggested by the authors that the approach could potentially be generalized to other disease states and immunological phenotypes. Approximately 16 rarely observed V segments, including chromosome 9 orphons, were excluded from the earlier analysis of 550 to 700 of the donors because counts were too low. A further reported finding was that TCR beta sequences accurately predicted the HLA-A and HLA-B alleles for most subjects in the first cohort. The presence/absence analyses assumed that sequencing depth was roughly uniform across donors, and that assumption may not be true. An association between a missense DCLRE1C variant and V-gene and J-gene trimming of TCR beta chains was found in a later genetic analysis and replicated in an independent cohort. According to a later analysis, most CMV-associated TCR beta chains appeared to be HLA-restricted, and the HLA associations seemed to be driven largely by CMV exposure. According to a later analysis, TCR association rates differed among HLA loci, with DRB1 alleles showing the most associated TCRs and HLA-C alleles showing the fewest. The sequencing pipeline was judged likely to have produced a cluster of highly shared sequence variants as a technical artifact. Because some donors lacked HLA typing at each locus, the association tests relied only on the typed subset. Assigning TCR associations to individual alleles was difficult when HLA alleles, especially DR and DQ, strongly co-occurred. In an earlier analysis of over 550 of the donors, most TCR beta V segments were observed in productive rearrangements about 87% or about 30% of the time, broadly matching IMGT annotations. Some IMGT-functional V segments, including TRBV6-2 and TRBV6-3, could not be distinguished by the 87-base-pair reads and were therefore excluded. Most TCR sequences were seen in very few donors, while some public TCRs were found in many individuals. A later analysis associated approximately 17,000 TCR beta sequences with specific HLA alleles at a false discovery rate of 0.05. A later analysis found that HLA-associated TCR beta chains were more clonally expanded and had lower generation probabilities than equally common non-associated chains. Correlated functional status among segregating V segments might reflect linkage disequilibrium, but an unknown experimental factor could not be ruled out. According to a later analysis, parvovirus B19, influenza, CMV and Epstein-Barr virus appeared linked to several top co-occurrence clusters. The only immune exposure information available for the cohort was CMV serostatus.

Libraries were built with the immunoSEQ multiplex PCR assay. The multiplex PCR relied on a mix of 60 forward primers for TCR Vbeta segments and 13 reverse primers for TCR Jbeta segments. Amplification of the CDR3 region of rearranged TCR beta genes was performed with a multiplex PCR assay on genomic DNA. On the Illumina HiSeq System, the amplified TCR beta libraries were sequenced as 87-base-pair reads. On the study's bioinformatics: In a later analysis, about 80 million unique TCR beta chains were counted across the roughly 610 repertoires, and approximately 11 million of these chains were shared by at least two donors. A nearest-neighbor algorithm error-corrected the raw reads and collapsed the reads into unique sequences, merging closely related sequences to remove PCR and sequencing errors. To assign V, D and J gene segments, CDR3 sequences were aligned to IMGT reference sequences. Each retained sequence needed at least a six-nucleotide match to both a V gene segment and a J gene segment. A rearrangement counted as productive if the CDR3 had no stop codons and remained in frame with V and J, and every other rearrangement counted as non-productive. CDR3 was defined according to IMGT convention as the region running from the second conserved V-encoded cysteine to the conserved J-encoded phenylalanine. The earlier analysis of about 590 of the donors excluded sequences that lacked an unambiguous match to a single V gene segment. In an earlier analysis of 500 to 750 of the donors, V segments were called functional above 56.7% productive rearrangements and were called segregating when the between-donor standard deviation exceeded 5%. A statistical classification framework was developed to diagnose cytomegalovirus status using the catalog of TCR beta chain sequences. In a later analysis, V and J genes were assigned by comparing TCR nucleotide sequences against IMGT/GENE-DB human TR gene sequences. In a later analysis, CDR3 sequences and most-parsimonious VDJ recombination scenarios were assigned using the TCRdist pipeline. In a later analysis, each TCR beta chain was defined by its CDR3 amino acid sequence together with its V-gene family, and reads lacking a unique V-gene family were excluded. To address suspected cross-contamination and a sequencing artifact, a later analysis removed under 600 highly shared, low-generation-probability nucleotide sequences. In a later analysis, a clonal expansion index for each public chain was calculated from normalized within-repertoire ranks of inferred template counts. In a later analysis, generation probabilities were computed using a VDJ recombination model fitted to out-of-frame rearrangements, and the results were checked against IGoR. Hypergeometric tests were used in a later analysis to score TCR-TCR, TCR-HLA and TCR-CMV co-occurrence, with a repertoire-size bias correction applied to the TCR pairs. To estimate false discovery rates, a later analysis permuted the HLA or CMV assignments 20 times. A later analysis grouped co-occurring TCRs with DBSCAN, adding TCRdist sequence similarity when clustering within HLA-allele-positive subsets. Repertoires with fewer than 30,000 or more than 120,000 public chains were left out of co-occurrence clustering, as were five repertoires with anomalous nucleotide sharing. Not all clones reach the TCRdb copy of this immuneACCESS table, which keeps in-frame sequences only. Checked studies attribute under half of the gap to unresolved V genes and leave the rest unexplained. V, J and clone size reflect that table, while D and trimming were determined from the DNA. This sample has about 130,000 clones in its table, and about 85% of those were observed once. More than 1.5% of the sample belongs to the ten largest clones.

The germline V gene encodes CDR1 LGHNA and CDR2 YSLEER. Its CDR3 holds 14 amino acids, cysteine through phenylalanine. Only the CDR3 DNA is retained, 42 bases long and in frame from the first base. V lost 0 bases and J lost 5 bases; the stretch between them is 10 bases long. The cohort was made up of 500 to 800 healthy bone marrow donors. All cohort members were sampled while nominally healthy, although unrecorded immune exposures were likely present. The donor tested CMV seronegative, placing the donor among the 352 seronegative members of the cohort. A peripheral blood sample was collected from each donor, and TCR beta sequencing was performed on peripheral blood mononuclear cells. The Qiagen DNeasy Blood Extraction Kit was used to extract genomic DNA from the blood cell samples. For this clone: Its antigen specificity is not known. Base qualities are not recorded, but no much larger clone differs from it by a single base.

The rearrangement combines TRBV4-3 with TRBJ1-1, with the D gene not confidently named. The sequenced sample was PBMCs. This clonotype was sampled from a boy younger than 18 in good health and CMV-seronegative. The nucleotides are TGCGCCAGCAGCCAAGATCTTGGCAAAACTGAAGCTTTCTTT. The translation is CASSQDLGKTEAFF.